The clone carrying this T cell receptor (beta chain) has at least ten counts. This specimen belongs to a study of human T cells and chemical hapten exposure. The time point is: healthy volunteer bleed at 2 weeks. The authors' total RNA extraction used unfractionated whole blood. TCRdb reanalysed the RACE reads using MiXCR and keeps one entry per CDR3 protein. Of roughly 100,000 distinct CDR3 sequences detected, around 9% appear once; the ten largest clones hold 2.5% to 3%. Germline-derived CDR1 and CDR2 are MNHEY and SMNVEV (reference sequence). Losses at the gene ends were 5 bases for V and 1 base for J; bases not matched to a gene: 7. CDR3 length equals 16 residues.

This TCR was sampled from a female donor in good health. Some clones in this sample may be carry-over from other donors' samples. Material for sequencing was whole blood. The V gene is TRBV27, the J gene TRBJ2-1; 8 nucleotides match TRBD2. The CDR3 nucleotides read TGTGCCAGCAGTCCGACTAGCGCGAGGTCCTACAATGAGCAGTTCTTC. This sequence encodes CASSPTSARSYNEQFF.